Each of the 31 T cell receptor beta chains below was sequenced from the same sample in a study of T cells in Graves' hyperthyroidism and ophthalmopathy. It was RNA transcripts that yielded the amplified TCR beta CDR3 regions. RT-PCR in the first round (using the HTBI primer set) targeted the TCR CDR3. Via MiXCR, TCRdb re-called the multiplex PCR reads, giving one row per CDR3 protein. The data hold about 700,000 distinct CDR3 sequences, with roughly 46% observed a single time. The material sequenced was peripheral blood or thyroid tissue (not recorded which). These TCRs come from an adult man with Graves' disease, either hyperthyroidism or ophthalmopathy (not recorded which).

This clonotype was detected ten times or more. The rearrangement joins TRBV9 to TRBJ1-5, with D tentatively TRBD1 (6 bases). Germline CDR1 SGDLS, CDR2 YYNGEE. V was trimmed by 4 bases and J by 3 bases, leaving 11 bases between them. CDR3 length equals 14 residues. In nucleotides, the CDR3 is TGTGCCAGCAGCTCAGGGGCGATCAATCAGCCCCAGCATTTT. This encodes CASSSGAINQPQHF.

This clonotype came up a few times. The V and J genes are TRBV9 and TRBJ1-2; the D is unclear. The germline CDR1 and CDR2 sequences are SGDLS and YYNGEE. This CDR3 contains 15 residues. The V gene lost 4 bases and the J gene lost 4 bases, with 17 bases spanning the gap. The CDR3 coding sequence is TGTGCCAGCAGCCAAGGCCCGGAAGGTGGCTATGGCTACACCTTC. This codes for CASSQGPEGGYGYTF.

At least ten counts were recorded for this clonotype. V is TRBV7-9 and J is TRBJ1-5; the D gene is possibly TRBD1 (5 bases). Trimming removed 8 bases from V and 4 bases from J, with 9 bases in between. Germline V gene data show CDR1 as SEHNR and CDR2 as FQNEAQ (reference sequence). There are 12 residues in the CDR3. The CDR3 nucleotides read TGTGCCAGCGAGGGGCCAAATCAGCCCCAGCATTTT. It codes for CASEGPNQPQHF.

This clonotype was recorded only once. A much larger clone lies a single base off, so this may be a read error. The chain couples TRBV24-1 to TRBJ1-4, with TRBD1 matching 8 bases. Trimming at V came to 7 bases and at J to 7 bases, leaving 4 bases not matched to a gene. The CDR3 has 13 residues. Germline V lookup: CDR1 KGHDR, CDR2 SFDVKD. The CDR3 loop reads CATRDGQGEKLFF. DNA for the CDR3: TGTGCCACCAGAGACGGACAGGGTGAAAAACTGTTTTTT.

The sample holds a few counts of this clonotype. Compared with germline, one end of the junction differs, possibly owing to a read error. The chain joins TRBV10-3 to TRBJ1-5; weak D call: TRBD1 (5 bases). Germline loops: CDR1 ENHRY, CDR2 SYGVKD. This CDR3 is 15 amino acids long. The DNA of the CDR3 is TGTGCCAGCAGTGGTGGGTGGGGGTCCGATCAGCCCCAGCATTTT. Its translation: CASSGGWGSDQPQHF.

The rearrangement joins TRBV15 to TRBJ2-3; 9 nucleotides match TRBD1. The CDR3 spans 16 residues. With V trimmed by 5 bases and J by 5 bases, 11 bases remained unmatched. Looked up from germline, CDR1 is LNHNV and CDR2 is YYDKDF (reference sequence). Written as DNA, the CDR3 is TGTGCCACCAGCGGATACCGGGACAGGGCTTTAGATACGCAGTATTTT. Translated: CATSGYRDRALDTQYF.

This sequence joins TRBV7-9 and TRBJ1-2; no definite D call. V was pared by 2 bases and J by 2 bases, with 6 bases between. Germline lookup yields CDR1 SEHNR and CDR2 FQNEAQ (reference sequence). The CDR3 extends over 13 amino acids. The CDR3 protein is CASSLMGNYGYTF. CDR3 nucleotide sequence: TGTGCCAGCAGCTTAATGGGGAACTATGGCTACACCTTC.

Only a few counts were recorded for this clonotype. In DNA form, the CDR3 reads TGCAGTGCTAGTAGGGGCGGCGACCCTTTCCAAGAGACCCAGTACTTC. It codes for CSASRGGDPFQETQYF. This chain connects TRBV20-1 to TRBJ2-5; weak D call: TRBD1 (5 bases). The V gene lost 3 bases and the J gene lost 1 base, with 18 bases spanning the gap. Germline V CDR1 and CDR2: DFQATT, SNEGSKA (reference sequence). CDR3 length equals 16 residues.

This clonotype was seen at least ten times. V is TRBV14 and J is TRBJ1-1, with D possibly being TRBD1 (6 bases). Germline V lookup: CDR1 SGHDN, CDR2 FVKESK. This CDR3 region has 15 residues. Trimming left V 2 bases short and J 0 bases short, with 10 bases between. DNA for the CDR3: TGTGCCAGCAGCCAACACAGGGCGATGAACACTGAAGCTTTCTTT. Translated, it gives CASSQHRAMNTEAFF. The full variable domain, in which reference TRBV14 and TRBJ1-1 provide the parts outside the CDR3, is EAGVTQFPSHSVIEKGQTVTLRCDPISGHDNLYWYRRVMGKEIKFLLHFVKESKQDESGMPNNRFLAERTGGTYSTLKVQPAELEDSGVYFCASSQHRAMNTEAFFGQGTRLTVV.

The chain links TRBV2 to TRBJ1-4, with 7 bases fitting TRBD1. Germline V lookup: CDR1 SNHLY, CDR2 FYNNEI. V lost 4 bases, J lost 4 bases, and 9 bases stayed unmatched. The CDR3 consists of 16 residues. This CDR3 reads CASSAPGQAINEKLFF. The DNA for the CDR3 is TGTGCCAGCAGTGCCCCTGGACAGGCGATTAATGAAAAACTGTTTTTT.

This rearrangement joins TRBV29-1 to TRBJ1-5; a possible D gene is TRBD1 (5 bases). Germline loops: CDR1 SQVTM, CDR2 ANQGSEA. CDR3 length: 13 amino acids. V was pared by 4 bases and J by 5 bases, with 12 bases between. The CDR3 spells CSVGGRGDQPQHF. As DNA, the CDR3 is TGCAGCGTTGGGGGCCGGGGCGATCAGCCCCAGCATTTT.

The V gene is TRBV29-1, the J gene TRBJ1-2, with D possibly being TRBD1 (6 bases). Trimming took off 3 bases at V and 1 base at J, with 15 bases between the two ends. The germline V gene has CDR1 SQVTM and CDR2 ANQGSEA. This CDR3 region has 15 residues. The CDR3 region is CSVDRGLSINYGYTF. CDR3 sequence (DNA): TGCAGCGTTGACAGGGGTCTTTCTATTAACTATGGCTACACCTTC.

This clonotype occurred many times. CDR3 sequence reads: CSVRADGTYEQYF. The CDR3 nucleotides read TGCAGCGTCCGCGCTGACGGAACCTACGAGCAGTACTTC. The chain joins TRBV29-1 to TRBJ2-7; D is ambiguous. Trimming pared 6 bases from V and 2 bases from J, leaving 14 bases between. The CDR3 extends over 13 amino acids. Germline V CDR1 and CDR2: SQVTM, ANQGSEA.

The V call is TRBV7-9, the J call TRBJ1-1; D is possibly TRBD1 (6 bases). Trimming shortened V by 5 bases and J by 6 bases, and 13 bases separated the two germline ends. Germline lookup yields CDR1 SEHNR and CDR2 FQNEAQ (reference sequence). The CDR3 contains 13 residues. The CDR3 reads CASSHPAGAEAFF. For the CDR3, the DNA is TGTGCCAGCAGCCATCCGGCAGGGGCTGAAGCTTTCTTT.

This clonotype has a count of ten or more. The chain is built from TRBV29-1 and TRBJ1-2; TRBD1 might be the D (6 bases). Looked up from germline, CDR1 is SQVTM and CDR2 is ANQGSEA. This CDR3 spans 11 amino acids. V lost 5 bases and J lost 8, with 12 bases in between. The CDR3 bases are TGCAGCGTTCTGGGGGCCGGCGGCTACACCTTC. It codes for CSVLGAGGYTF.

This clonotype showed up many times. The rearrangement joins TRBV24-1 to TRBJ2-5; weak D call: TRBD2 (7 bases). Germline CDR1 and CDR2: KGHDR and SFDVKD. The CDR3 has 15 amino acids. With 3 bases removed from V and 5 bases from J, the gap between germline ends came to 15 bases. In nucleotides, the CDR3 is TGTGCCACCAGTGATCCGGGGGGCGGACCGGAGACCCAGTACTTC. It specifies CATSDPGGGPETQYF.

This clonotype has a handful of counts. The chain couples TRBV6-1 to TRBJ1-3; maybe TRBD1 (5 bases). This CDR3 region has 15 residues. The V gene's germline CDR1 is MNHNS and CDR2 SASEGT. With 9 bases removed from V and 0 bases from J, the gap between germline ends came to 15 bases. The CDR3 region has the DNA TGTGCCAGTAGCCTCGGGGCAACCTCTGGAAACACCATATATTTT. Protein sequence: CASSLGATSGNTIYF.

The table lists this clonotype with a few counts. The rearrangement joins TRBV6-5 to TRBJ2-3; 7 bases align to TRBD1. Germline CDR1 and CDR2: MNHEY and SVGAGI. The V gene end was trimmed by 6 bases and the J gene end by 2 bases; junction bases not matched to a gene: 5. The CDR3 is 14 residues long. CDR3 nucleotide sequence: TGTGCCAGCAGCTTCGACAGGGCCACAGATACGCAGTATTTT. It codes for CASSFDRATDTQYF.

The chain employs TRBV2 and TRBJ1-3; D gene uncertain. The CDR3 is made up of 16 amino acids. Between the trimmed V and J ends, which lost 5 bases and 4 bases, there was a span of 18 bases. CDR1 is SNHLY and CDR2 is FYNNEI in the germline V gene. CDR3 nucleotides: TGTGCCAGCAGTCAAGGGCCTTCCTCAGCGGGAAACACCATATATTTT. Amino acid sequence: CASSQGPSSAGNTIYF.

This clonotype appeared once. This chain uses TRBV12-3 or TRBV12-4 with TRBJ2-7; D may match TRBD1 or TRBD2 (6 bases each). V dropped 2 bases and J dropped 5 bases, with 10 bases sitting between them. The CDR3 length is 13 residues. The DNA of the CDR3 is TGTGCCAGCAGTTTATTTGGGGGGCACGAGCAGTACTTC. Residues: CASSLFGGHEQYF.

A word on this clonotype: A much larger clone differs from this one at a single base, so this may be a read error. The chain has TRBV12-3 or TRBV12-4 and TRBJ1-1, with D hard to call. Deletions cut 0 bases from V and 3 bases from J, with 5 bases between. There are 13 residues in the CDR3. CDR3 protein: CASSLAEDTEAFF. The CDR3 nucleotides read TGTGCCAGCAGTTTAGCAGAGGACACTGAAGCTTTCTTT.

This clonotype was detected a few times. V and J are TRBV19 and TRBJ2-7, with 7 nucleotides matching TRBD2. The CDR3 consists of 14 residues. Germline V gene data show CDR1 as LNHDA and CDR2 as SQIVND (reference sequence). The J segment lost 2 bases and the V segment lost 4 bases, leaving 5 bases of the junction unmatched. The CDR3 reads CASSTGAGPYEQYF. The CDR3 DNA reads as TGTGCCAGTAGTACTGGAGCGGGGCCCTACGAGCAGTACTTC.

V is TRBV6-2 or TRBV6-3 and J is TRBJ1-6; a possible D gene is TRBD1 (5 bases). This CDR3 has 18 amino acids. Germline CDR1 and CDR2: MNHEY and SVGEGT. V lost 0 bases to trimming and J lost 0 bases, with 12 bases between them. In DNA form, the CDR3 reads TGTGCCAGCAGTTACTCAGACAGTTCGAGCTCCTATAATTCACCCCTCCACTTT. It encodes CASSYSDSSSSYNSPLHF.

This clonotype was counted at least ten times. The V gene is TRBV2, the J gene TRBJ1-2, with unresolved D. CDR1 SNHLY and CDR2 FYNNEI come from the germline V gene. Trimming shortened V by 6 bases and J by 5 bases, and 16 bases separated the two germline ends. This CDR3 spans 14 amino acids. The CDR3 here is CASSSSLAGYGYTF. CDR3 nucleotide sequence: TGTGCCAGCAGCTCTTCCTTGGCGGGATATGGCTACACCTTC.

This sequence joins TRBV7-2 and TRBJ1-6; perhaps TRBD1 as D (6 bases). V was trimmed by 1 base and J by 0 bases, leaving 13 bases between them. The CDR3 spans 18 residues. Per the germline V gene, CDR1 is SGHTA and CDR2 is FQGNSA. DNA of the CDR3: TGTGCCAGCAGCTTAGACGGGGGACACCCCTCCTATAATTCACCCCTCCACTTT. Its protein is CASSLDGGHPSYNSPLHF.

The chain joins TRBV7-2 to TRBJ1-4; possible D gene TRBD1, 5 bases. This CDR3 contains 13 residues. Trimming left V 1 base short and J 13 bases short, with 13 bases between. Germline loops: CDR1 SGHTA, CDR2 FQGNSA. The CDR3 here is CASSLDPSRGLFF. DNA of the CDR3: TGTGCCAGCAGCTTAGACCCCAGTAGGGGACTGTTTTTT.

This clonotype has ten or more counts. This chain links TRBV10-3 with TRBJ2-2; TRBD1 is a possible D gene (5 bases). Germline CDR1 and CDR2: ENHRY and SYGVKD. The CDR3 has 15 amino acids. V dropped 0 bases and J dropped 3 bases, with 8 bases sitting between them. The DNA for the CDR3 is TGTGCCATCAGTGAGTCTGAGACAGACACCGGGGAGCTGTTTTTT. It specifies CAISESETDTGELFF.

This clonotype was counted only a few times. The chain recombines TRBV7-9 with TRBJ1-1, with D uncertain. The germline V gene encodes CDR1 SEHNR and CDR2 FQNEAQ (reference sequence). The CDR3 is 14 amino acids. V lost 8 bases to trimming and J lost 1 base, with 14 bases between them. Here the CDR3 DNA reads TGTGCCAGCGGGAGAAGTACAGCGAACACTGAAGCTTTCTTT. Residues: CASGRSTANTEAFF.

The CDR3 region has the DNA TGTGCCAGCAGGGTGGCCGGGACAGCCAAAGAGACCCAGTACTTC. This gives the protein CASRVAGTAKETQYF. The V gene is TRBV12-3 or TRBV12-4, the J gene TRBJ2-5; 7 bases align to TRBD1. The CDR3 has 15 amino acids. Germline trimming cut 6 bases from V and 3 bases from J; bases unmatched to any gene: 10.

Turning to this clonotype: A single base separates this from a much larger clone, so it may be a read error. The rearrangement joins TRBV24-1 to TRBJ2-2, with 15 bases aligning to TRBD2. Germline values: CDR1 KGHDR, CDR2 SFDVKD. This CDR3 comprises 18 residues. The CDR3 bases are TGTGCCACCAGTCCAGGGACTAGCGGGAGGAGGAACACCGGGGAGCTGCTTTTT. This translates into CATSPGTSGRRNTGELLF.

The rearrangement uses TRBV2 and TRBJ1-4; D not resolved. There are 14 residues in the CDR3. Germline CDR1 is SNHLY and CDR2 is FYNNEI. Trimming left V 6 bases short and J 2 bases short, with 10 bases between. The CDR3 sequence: CASSRRTTNEKLFF. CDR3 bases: TGTGCCAGCAGCCGCCGGACGACTAATGAAAAACTGTTTTTT.